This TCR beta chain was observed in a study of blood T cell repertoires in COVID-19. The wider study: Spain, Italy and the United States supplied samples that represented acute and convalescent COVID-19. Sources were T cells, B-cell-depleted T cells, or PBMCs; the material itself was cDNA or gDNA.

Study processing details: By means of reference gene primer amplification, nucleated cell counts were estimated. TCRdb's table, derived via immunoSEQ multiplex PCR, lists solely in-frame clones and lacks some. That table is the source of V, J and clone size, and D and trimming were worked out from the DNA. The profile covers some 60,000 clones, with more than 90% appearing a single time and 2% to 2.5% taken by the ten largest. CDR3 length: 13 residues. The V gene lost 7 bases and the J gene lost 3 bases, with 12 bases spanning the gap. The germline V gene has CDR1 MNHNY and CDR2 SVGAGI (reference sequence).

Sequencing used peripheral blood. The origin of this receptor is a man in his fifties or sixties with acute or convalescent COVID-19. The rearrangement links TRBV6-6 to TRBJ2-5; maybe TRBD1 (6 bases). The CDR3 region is CASTYPGEETQYF. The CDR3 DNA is TGTGCCAGCACCTACCCAGGGGAAGAGACCCAGTACTTC.